Below are 5 T cell receptor beta chains sequenced from a single sample in a study of cytomegalovirus exposure and HLA in healthy donors. PCR primers comprised 60 Vbeta and 13 Jbeta primers. Generated by immunoSEQ multiplex PCR, the TCRdb table keeps only in-frame clones and is missing some. This table has about 150,000 clones, about two thirds appearing once. The material sequenced was PBMCs. The receptor set was obtained from a man aged 50 or older in good health and CMV-seropositive.

The rearrangement links TRBV6-5 to TRBJ1-1; D is unclear. The CDR3 is 12 amino acids. V was trimmed by 10 bases and J by 1 base, leaving 10 bases between them. Germline lookup yields CDR1 MNHEY and CDR2 SVGAGI. The CDR3 DNA sequence: TGTGCCATTGTCAGAGGGAACACTGAAGCTTTCTTT. Translated: CAIVRGNTEAFF.

This clone was seen many times. The V call is TRBV2, the J call TRBJ2-7; D is ambiguous. CDR3 length: 11 amino acids. V was cut by 7 bases and J by 4 bases, with 8 bases left in between. Germline CDR1 reads SNHLY; CDR2 reads FYNNEI. CDR3: CASTPNYEQYF. The CDR3 DNA sequence: TGTGCCAGCACCCCTAATTACGAGCAGTACTTC.

V usage is TRBV11-2 and J usage is TRBJ1-1, with 7 bases aligning to TRBD1. The CDR3 has 14 residues. Losses at the gene ends were 5 bases for V and 5 bases for J; bases not matched to a gene: 8. Germline V gene lookup returns CDR1 SGHAT and CDR2 FQNNGV. The CDR3 DNA follows: TGTGCCAGCAGCCCCGACAGGGTTGGGACTGAAGCTTTCTTT. It is translated as CASSPDRVGTEAFF.

This clone has a handful of counts. DNA for the CDR3: TGTGCCAGCTCACCGATCGGGACAGGGGGCCGAGATGAGCAGTTCTTC. Translation: CASSPIGTGGRDEQFF. The chain links TRBV18 to TRBJ2-1; TRBD1 agrees at 12 bases. V shed 3 bases, J shed 8 bases, and the junction held 8 bases outside the gene matches. Germline V gene data show CDR1 as KGHSH and CDR2 as LQKENI. CDR3 length: 16 amino acids.

A word on this clone: The same CDR3 can be traced to other DNA sequences in this sample. The gene calls are TRBV4-1 and TRBJ2-7, with TRBD2 identical over 11 bases. Losses at the gene ends were 3 bases for V and 0 bases for J; bases not matched to a gene: 1. The CDR3 loop spans 15 amino acids. CDR1 MGHRA and CDR2 YSYEKL come from the germline V gene. The CDR3 nucleotides read TGCGCCAGCAGCCAGGGACTAGCGGACTCCTACGAGCAGTACTTC. Its translation: CASSQGLADSYEQYF.